These T cell receptor beta chains were read from a single sample in a study of T cell repertoires in cytomegalovirus infection. These receptors' antigens are unknown. TCRdb passed the reads through MiXCR, listing each CDR3 protein once. Seen here are 350,000 to 400,000 distinct CDR3 sequences, about 34% observed once, and the top ten hold roughly 14%. The sample consisted of cultured PBMCs, taken from culture after CMV antigen stimulation. The receptors shown here come from a human donor in good health (CMV status not recorded). Some clones in this sample may be carry-over from other donors' samples. The CDR3 runs from the conserved cysteine through the conserved F or W. The D gene is left open where the match is weak. Rows give clone size only sometimes, using once, few, many, or a class for an expanded clone.

CDR3 protein: CSATLGQAYNSPLHF
CDR3 DNA: TGCAGTGCCACCCTGGGGCAAGCCTATAATTCACCCCTCCACTTT
J gene: TRBJ1-6
V gene: TRBV20-1
clone size: -
D gene: -

CDR3 protein: CASSAEATSGRAGRIYNEQFF
CDR3 DNA: TGTGCCAGCAGCGCAGAGGCGACTAGCGGGAGGGCGGGGCGAATCTACAATGAGCAGTTCTTC
J gene: TRBJ2-1
V gene: TRBV11-2
clone size: few
D gene: TRBD2

CDR3 protein: CASSKLGMEKLFF
CDR3 DNA: TGTGCCAGCAGCAAGCTGGGGATGGAAAAACTGTTTTTT
J gene: TRBJ1-4
V gene: TRBV7-9
clone size: few
D gene: -

CDR3 protein: CASSPRTEVLTF
CDR3 DNA: TGTGCCAGCAGCCCCCGGACGGAAGTCCTGACTTTC
J gene: TRBJ2-6
V gene: TRBV7-2
clone size: few
D gene: -

CDR3 protein: CASSLDAGKGYTF
CDR3 DNA: TGTGCCAGCAGCTTAGATGCAGGGAAGGGCTACACCTTC
J gene: TRBJ1-2
V gene: TRBV7-2
clone size: -
D gene: -

CDR3 protein: CASSLADRPYGYTF
CDR3 DNA: TGTGCCAGCAGCTTAGCCGACAGGCCCTATGGCTACACCTTC
J gene: TRBJ1-2
V gene: TRBV7-9
clone size: -
D gene: -

CDR3 protein: CASTHRGRREQYF
CDR3 DNA: TGTGCCAGCACCCACCGGGGGCGGAGAGAGCAGTACTTC
J gene: TRBJ2-7
V gene: TRBV28
clone size: -
D gene: -

CDR3 protein: CASSHPNEGSGGYEQYF
CDR3 DNA: TGCGCCAGCAGCCACCCTAATGAGGGGAGCGGGGGCTACGAGCAGTACTTC
J gene: TRBJ2-7
V gene: TRBV4-1
clone size: -
D gene: TRBD2

CDR3 protein: CASSGTGDGDIQYF
CDR3 DNA: TGTGCCAGCAGTGGGACAGGGGACGGGGACATTCAGTACTTC
J gene: TRBJ2-4
V gene: TRBV12-3/TRBV12-4
clone size: few
D gene: TRBD1

CDR3 protein: CASSYRRGPPGELFF
CDR3 DNA: TGTGCCAGCAGCTACCGACGAGGACCCCCCGGGGAGCTGTTTTTT
J gene: TRBJ2-2
V gene: TRBV11-1
clone size: few
D gene: -

CDR3 protein: CASMGGQGEEAFF
CDR3 DNA: TGTGCCAGTATGGGGGGACAGGGAGAGGAAGCTTTCTTT
J gene: TRBJ1-1
V gene: TRBV19
clone size: few
D gene: TRBD1

CDR3 protein: CASSSGTNSYEQYF
CDR3 DNA: TGTGCCAGCAGCTCCGGGACAAACTCCTACGAGCAGTACTTC
J gene: TRBJ2-7
V gene: TRBV7-2
clone size: few
D gene: -

CDR3 protein: CASSGKKGDLNQPQHF
CDR3 DNA: TGCGCCAGCAGCGGAAAAAAGGGGGACCTCAATCAGCCCCAGCATTTT
J gene: TRBJ1-5
V gene: TRBV4-1
clone size: many
D gene: -

CDR3 protein: CASSLEVTYNEQFF
CDR3 DNA: TGTGCCAGCAGCTTAGAGGTGACCTACAATGAGCAGTTCTTC
J gene: TRBJ2-1
V gene: TRBV7-2
clone size: -
D gene: -

CDR3 protein: CASSQDPAGGLTDTQYF
CDR3 DNA: TGCGCCAGCAGCCAAGATCCAGCGGGAGGCCTCACAGATACGCAGTATTTT
J gene: TRBJ2-3
V gene: TRBV4-3
clone size: -
D gene: TRBD2

CDR3 protein: CASSYSRSWTSGTTDTQYF
CDR3 DNA: TGTGCCAGCAGTTACTCGAGATCCTGGACTAGCGGGACCACAGATACGCAGTATTTT
J gene: TRBJ2-3
V gene: TRBV6-5
clone size: few
D gene: TRBD2

CDR3 protein: CASSPDRGQVSAEAFF
CDR3 DNA: TGTGCCAGCAGCCCGGACAGGGGGCAAGTTTCGGCTGAAGCTTTCTTT
J gene: TRBJ1-1
V gene: TRBV12-3/TRBV12-4
clone size: -
D gene: TRBD1

CDR3 protein: CASSLALAGGRYEQYF
CDR3 DNA: TGTGCCAGCAGCCTCGCACTAGCGGGAGGGAGGTACGAGCAGTACTTC
J gene: TRBJ2-7
V gene: TRBV7-2
clone size: -
D gene: TRBD2

CDR3 protein: CASSQVYGNSNQPQHF
CDR3 DNA: TGCGCCAGCAGCCAAGTTTATGGTAATAGCAATCAGCCCCAGCATTTT
J gene: TRBJ1-5
V gene: TRBV4-1
clone size: -
D gene: -

CDR3 protein: CASSIGGRPSTDTQYF
CDR3 DNA: TGTGCCAGTAGTATAGGCGGGAGGCCAAGCACAGATACGCAGTATTTT
J gene: TRBJ2-3
V gene: TRBV19
clone size: -
D gene: TRBD2

CDR3 protein: CATSRDPENTEAFF
CDR3 DNA: TGTGCCACCAGCAGAGACCCAGAGAACACTGAAGCTTTCTTT
J gene: TRBJ1-1
V gene: TRBV15
clone size: -
D gene: -

CDR3 protein: CASSLVGRGLGETQYF
CDR3 DNA: TGTGCCAGCAGCTTAGTGGGCAGGGGGCTTGGGGAGACCCAGTACTTC
J gene: TRBJ2-5
V gene: TRBV7-2
clone size: many
D gene: TRBD1

CDR3 protein: CAISDQGSHNEQFF
CDR3 DNA: TGTGCCATCAGTGACCAGGGGAGCCACAATGAGCAGTTCTTC
J gene: TRBJ2-1
V gene: TRBV10-3
clone size: -
D gene: -

CDR3 protein: CASSRDSHTGELFF
CDR3 DNA: TGTGCCAGCAGCCGGGACTCTCACACCGGGGAGCTGTTTTTT
J gene: TRBJ2-2
V gene: TRBV6-2/TRBV6-3
clone size: -
D gene: -

CDR3 protein: CASSLQVGYTEAFF
CDR3 DNA: TGTGCCAGCAGTTTACAGGTCGGATACACTGAAGCTTTCTTT
J gene: TRBJ1-1
V gene: TRBV6-1
clone size: many
D gene: -

CDR3 protein: CASSLRLDSAETQYF
CDR3 DNA: TGTGCCAGCAGCTTAAGACTAGATTCGGCAGAGACCCAGTACTTC
J gene: TRBJ2-5
V gene: TRBV7-8
clone size: many
D gene: -

CDR3 protein: CASSRPGLAGEETQYF
CDR3 DNA: TGTGCCAGCAGCCGCCCGGGACTAGCGGGAGAGGAGACCCAGTACTTC
J gene: TRBJ2-5
V gene: TRBV7-2
clone size: few
D gene: TRBD2

CDR3 protein: CASSTGGQSYNEQFF
CDR3 DNA: TGTGCCAGCAGCACAGGGGGACAGTCATACAATGAGCAGTTCTTC
J gene: TRBJ2-1
V gene: TRBV7-6
clone size: -
D gene: TRBD1

CDR3 protein: CASSPGGLAGYTF
CDR3 DNA: TGTGCCAGCAGCCCAGGGGGTTTGGCTGGCTACACCTTC
J gene: TRBJ1-2
V gene: TRBV27
clone size: -
D gene: TRBD1

CDR3 protein: CASGVTGNTEAFF
CDR3 DNA: TGTGCTAGTGGGGTCACAGGGAACACTGAAGCTTTCTTT
J gene: TRBJ1-1
V gene: TRBV12-5
clone size: -
D gene: -

CDR3 protein: CASEQGPQPYYGYTF
CDR3 DNA: TGTGCCAGCGAACAGGGCCCCCAACCCTATTATGGCTACACCTTC
J gene: TRBJ1-2
V gene: TRBV28
clone size: -
D gene: -

CDR3 protein: CASSLVVGGEQFF
CDR3 DNA: TGTGCCAGCAGCTTAGTAGTGGGGGGTGAGCAGTTCTTC
J gene: TRBJ2-1
V gene: TRBV11-2
clone size: -
D gene: -

CDR3 protein: CASSTGQAHYGYTF
CDR3 DNA: TGCGCCAGCAGCACGGGACAGGCTCACTATGGCTACACCTTC
J gene: TRBJ1-2
V gene: TRBV5-1
clone size: few
D gene: TRBD1

CDR3 protein: CAVNDRGGAGELFF
CDR3 DNA: TGTGCCGTGAACGACAGGGGAGGTGCCGGGGAGCTGTTTTTT
J gene: TRBJ2-2
V gene: TRBV19
clone size: -
D gene: TRBD1

CDR3 protein: CSARDTLAGPHEQFF
CDR3 DNA: TGCAGTGCTAGAGATACCCTAGCGGGACCTCATGAGCAGTTCTTC
J gene: TRBJ2-1
V gene: TRBV20-1
clone size: -
D gene: TRBD2

CDR3 protein: CATANDNGVYGYTF
CDR3 DNA: TGTGCCACCGCGAATGACAACGGTGTCTATGGCTACACCTTC
J gene: TRBJ1-2
V gene: TRBV19
clone size: -
D gene: -

CDR3 protein: CASSLSPGNEQFF
CDR3 DNA: TGTGCCAGCAGCTTGAGCCCCGGGAATGAGCAGTTCTTC
J gene: TRBJ2-1
V gene: TRBV7-9
clone size: few
D gene: -

CDR3 protein: CASSDGTIMPWETQYF
CDR3 DNA: TGTGCCAGCAGTGACGGGACTATCATGCCTTGGGAGACCCAGTACTTC
J gene: TRBJ2-5
V gene: TRBV6-6
clone size: -
D gene: TRBD2

CDR3 protein: CASSLLRGADTGELFF
CDR3 DNA: TGCGCCAGCAGCTTATTACGTGGGGCGGACACCGGGGAGCTGTTTTTT
J gene: TRBJ2-2
V gene: TRBV5-1
clone size: -
D gene: -

CDR3 protein: CASSPGTDIYEQYF
CDR3 DNA: TGTGCCAGCAGCCCCGGGACAGACATCTACGAGCAGTACTTC
J gene: TRBJ2-7
V gene: TRBV7-8
clone size: many
D gene: TRBD1

CDR3 protein: CASRRGTNYGYTF
CDR3 DNA: TGTGCCAGTAGACGAGGGACTAACTATGGCTACACCTTC
J gene: TRBJ1-2
V gene: TRBV19
clone size: -
D gene: -

CDR3 protein: CASSQGTSGSADTQYF
CDR3 DNA: TGCGCCAGCAGCCAAGGGACTAGCGGGAGTGCAGATACGCAGTATTTT
J gene: TRBJ2-3
V gene: TRBV4-3
clone size: -
D gene: TRBD2

CDR3 protein: CAISESGLGYNEQFF
CDR3 DNA: TGTGCCATCAGTGAGTCAGGCCTGGGCTACAATGAGCAGTTCTTC
J gene: TRBJ2-1
V gene: TRBV10-3
clone size: -
D gene: -

CDR3 protein: CASSHREGRGNTEAFF
CDR3 DNA: TGTGCCAGCAGCCACAGAGAGGGTAGGGGGAACACTGAAGCTTTCTTT
J gene: TRBJ1-1
V gene: TRBV14
clone size: -
D gene: -

CDR3 protein: CASSSDLNGNEKLFF
CDR3 DNA: TGTGCCAGCAGTAGCGATCTAAACGGAAATGAAAAACTGTTTTTT
J gene: TRBJ1-4
V gene: TRBV12-3/TRBV12-4
clone size: -
D gene: -

CDR3 protein: CASSLSPILVAFF
CDR3 DNA: TGTGCCAGCAGCCTAAGCCCCATCCTAGTAGCTTTCTTT
J gene: TRBJ1-1
V gene: TRBV6-2/TRBV6-3
clone size: -
D gene: -

CDR3 protein: CASSEWGQTGYGGELFF
CDR3 DNA: TGTGCCAGCAGTGAATGGGGGCAAACAGGGTATGGCGGGGAGCTGTTTTTT
J gene: TRBJ2-2
V gene: TRBV6-1
clone size: -
D gene: -

CDR3 protein: CASSPRRAGSYEQYF
CDR3 DNA: TGTGCCAGCTCACCACGGCGGGCGGGCTCCTACGAGCAGTACTTC
J gene: TRBJ2-7
V gene: TRBV18
clone size: -
D gene: -

CDR3 protein: CASRESGTFTDTQYF
CDR3 DNA: TGTGCCAGCAGAGAATCCGGGACTTTCACAGATACGCAGTATTTT
J gene: TRBJ2-3
V gene: TRBV28
clone size: -
D gene: -

CDR3 protein: CSAPIRDTQITNYGYTF
CDR3 DNA: TGCAGTGCTCCAATCCGTGACACCCAAATAACTAACTATGGCTACACCTTC
J gene: TRBJ1-2
V gene: TRBV20-1
clone size: -
D gene: -